This is a list of T cell receptor beta chains from one sample in a study of blood T cell repertoires in COVID-19. Produced via immunoSEQ multiplex PCR; TCRdb's table is partial and in-frame only. The repertoire holds more than 200,000 clones, nearly 90% seen once, with roughly 3% in the top ten. The sequencing sample was made of peripheral blood. Receptor source: a man in his late teens or twenties with active or convalescent COVID-19. Each CDR3 is given with its conserved first and last residue. The order of the fields is D gene, J gene, V gene, clone size, CDR3 protein, CDR3 DNA. D genes are given only for firm matches. Clone sizes are given selectively: once, few, many, or a class where the clone is expanded.

D gene: -; J gene: TRBJ1-5; V gene: TRBV5-6; clone size: -; CDR3 protein: CASSWGQNQPQHF; CDR3 DNA: TGTGCCAGCAGCTGGGGGCAGAATCAGCCCCAGCATTTT
D gene: TRBD2; J gene: TRBJ2-7; V gene: TRBV27; clone size: -; CDR3 protein: CATLGLAGDYYEQYF; CDR3 DNA: TGTGCCACCCTCGGACTAGCGGGAGACTACTACGAGCAGTACTTC
D gene: TRBD2; J gene: TRBJ2-2; V gene: TRBV3-1/TRBV3-2; clone size: -; CDR3 protein: CASSQGLAGLAGELFF; CDR3 DNA: TGTGCCAGCAGCCAAGGACTAGCGGGATTGGCCGGGGAGCTGTTTTTT
D gene: TRBD2; J gene: TRBJ2-4; V gene: TRBV19; clone size: -; CDR3 protein: CASSDTSGRKNIQYF; CDR3 DNA: TGTGCCAGTAGTGACACTAGCGGGAGGAAAAACATTCAGTACTTC
D gene: TRBD1; J gene: TRBJ2-3; V gene: TRBV7-9; clone size: once; CDR3 protein: CASSPSDRGPTQYF; CDR3 DNA: TGTGCCAGCAGCCCCTCCGACAGGGGACCTACGCAGTATTTT
D gene: -; J gene: TRBJ2-7; V gene: TRBV4-3; clone size: -; CDR3 protein: CASSQDAAAPYEQYF; CDR3 DNA: TGCGCCAGCAGCCAAGATGCGGCAGCCCCCTACGAGCAGTACTTC
D gene: TRBD2; J gene: TRBJ2-3; V gene: TRBV5-4; clone size: -; CDR3 protein: CASSLVTASGGPGTDTQYF; CDR3 DNA: TGTGCCAGCAGCTTGGTCACGGCTAGCGGGGGCCCGGGGACAGATACGCAGTATTTT
D gene: TRBD2; J gene: TRBJ2-5; V gene: TRBV5-1; clone size: -; CDR3 protein: CASSPGAGGSGRETQYF; CDR3 DNA: TGCGCCAGCAGCCCGGGGGCGGGGGGGAGCGGGAGAGAGACCCAGTACTTC
D gene: TRBD1; J gene: TRBJ1-2; V gene: TRBV7-2; clone size: -; CDR3 protein: CASSPGTGGSYTF; CDR3 DNA: TGTGCCAGCAGCCCCGGGACAGGGGGAAGCTACACCTTC
D gene: -; J gene: TRBJ2-7; V gene: TRBV27; clone size: -; CDR3 protein: CASNTLPYEQYF; CDR3 DNA: TGTGCCAGCAATACGCTACCCTACGAGCAGTACTTC
D gene: TRBD1; J gene: TRBJ1-2; V gene: TRBV2; clone size: -; CDR3 protein: CARDRVDGYTF; CDR3 DNA: TGTGCCAGGGACAGGGTTGATGGCTACACCTTC